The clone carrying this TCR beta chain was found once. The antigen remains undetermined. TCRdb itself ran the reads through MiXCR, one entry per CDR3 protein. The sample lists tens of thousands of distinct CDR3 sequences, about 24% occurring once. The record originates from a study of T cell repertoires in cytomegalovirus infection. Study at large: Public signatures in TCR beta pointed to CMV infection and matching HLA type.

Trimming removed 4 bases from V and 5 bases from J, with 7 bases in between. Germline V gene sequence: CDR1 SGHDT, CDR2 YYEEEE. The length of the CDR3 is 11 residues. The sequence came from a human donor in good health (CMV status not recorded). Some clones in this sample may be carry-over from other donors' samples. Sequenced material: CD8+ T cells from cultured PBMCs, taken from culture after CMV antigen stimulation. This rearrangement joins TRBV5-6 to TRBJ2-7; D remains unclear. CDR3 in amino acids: CASSRLHEQYF. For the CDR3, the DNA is TGTGCCAGCAGCCGTCTCCACGAGCAGTACTTC.